The sequence of this T cell receptor (beta chain) was determined in a study of blood T cell repertoires in COVID-19. Study-level information: Acute and convalescent COVID-19 specimens originated in the United States, Italy and Spain. From T cells, B-cell-depleted T cells, or PBMCs came the material, which was cDNA or gDNA.

Per the original methods: Cell counts per sample came from amplifying reference gene primers. Using immunoSEQ multiplex PCR, the repertoire was profiled, and TCRdb retains in-frame clones only, with some absent. V and J calls and clone size follow that table, whereas D and trimming were derived from the DNA. The sample contains under 550,000 clones, about 90% of which appear only once. Followed over time, Seattle patients had been enrolled while infection was active. V lost 5 bases and J 1 base, leaving 17 bases between the germline ends. This CDR3 spans 16 amino acids. Germline V gene data show CDR1 as SEHNR and CDR2 as FQNEAQ (reference sequence).

Sequenced material: peripheral blood. The sequence came from a man between 18 and 29 years old with COVID-19, enrolled during active disease. The chain joins TRBV7-9 to TRBJ1-1; possibly TRBD1 for D (5 bases). CDR3 region: CASSPRGKPPNTEAFF. The CDR3 DNA reads as TGTGCCAGCAGCCCCCGGGGGAAACCCCCGAACACTGAAGCTTTCTTT.